Included here is one T cell receptor (beta chain) sequence, with context. This clonotype qualifies as medium-sized (0.01 to 0.1%). There is no known antigen for this receptor. The record has no base qualities; no much larger clone is one base away. The library was generated by PCR. Instrument on record: NextSeq 500. TCRdb cleaned the public reads at Q25 with fastp, built clones with MiXCR and kept in-frame beta chains. When rows share a CDR3 protein, they turn into one entry using the most common DNA and genes. Recorded for this sample are fewer than 13,000 distinct CDR3 sequences; 28% of them occurred a single time. Over 6.5% of the sample goes to the ten largest clones. This entry comes from a study of immune characterization of retroperitoneal liposarcoma (dated by TCRdb to about 2019). From the germline V gene, CDR1 is SGHTA and CDR2 is FQGNSA. The CDR3 has 16 amino acids, counting the end cysteine and phenylalanine. Only the CDR3 region is kept as DNA, spanning 48 bases read in frame from base 1.

This clonotype was sampled from a male donor with retroperitoneal liposarcoma. The V and J genes are TRBV7-2 and TRBJ2-1; 13 bases in the junction line up with TRBD2. TRBJ2-7 matches the DNA end more closely, so the J call is doubtful. Sequenced input: tumor tissue. The DNA is TGTGCCAGCAGCGCCGGGACTAGCGGGACCTTGGGTGAGCAGTACTTC. The translation is CASSAGTSGTLGEQYF.